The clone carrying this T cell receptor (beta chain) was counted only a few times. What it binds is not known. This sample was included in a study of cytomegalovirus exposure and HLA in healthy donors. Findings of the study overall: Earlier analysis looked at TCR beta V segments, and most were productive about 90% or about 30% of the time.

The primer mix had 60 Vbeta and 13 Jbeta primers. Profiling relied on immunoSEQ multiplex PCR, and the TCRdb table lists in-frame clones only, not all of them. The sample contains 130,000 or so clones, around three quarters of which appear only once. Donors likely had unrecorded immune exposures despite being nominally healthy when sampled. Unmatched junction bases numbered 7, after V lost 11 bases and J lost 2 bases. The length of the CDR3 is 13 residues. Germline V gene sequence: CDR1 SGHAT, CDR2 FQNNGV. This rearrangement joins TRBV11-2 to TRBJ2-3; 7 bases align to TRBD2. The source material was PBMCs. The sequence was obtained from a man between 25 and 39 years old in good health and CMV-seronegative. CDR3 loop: CAGGGRNTDTQYF. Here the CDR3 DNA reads TGTGCCGGGGGGGGGAGAAACACAGATACGCAGTATTTT.